This T cell receptor (beta chain) originates from a study of OX40 agonist ivuxolimab in advanced cancers. Germline CDR1 is MDHEN and CDR2 is SYDVKM. Between the trimmed V and J ends, which lost 5 bases and 1 base, there was a span of 3 bases. The CDR3 has 13 residues. Here immunoSEQ multiplex PCR was the method, and the copy in TCRdb shows in-frame clones only, minus some. The sample shows 65,000 to 95,000 clones, about 92% of them seen only once. The origin of this receptor is an adult with an advanced solid tumor such as melanoma, head and neck, liver or kidney cancer. The sequenced sample was CD4+ or CD8+ T cells sorted from blood, obtained in a trial of the OX40 agonist ivuxolimab. The gene calls are TRBV28 and TRBJ2-6; D is unclear. The CDR3 spells CASSRSGANVLTF. CDR3 nucleotides: TGTGCCAGCAGTCGGTCTGGGGCCAACGTCCTGACTTTC.